The 20 T cell receptor beta chains presented below share a single source sample, sequenced in a study of blood T cell repertoires in COVID-19. Clones were sequenced by immunoSEQ multiplex PCR, and TCRdb holds only the in-frame ones, with some missing. The repertoire consists of about 34,000 clones, with about 89% occurring once and the leading ten covering less than 15%. Sequenced: peripheral blood. The receptors derive from a man in his 70s with active COVID-19.

The genes are TRBV5-6 and TRBJ1-2, with 12 bases fitting TRBD1. The CDR3 has 15 residues. The germline V gene encodes CDR1 SGHDT and CDR2 YYEEEE. The V gene end was trimmed by 4 bases and the J gene end by 3 bases; junction bases not matched to a gene: 4. CDR3 DNA sequence: TGTGCCAGCAGCAGGGGACAGGGGGCTTACTATGGCTACACCTTC. Amino acid sequence: CASSRGQGAYYGYTF. The variable domain in full, with the rest retrieved from reference TRBV5-6 and TRBJ1-2, is DAGVTQSPTHLIKTRGQQVTLRCSPKSGHDTVSWYQQALGQGPQFIFQYYEEEERQRGNFPDRFSGHQFPNYSSELNVNALLLGDSALYLCASSRGQGAYYGYTFGSGTRLTVV.

A single count supports this clone. The V call is TRBV12-3 or TRBV12-4, the J call TRBJ1-1, with D unresolved. The CDR3 has 12 amino acids. Trimming shortened V by 6 bases and J by 4 bases, and 9 bases separated the two germline ends. The CDR3 bases are TGTGCCAGCAGCACAGAATTCACTGAAGCTTTCTTT. Encoded protein: CASSTEFTEAFF.

The chain employs TRBV3-1 (or the pseudogene TRBV3-2) and TRBJ1-2, with TRBD1 as a possible D gene (6 bases). V dropped 2 bases and J dropped 5 bases, with 12 bases sitting between them. Germline V gives CDR1 LGHDT, CDR2 YNNKEL (reference sequence). The CDR3 is 14 residues long. The CDR3 nucleotides read TGTGCCAGCAGCCAACTCATTCAGGGGTATGGCTACACCTTC. It translates to CASSQLIQGYGYTF.

The chain's CDR3 is CASSRSEGRYNEQFF. The CDR3, as DNA: TGTGCCAGCAGTCGTTCGGAGGGCCGCTACAATGAGCAGTTCTTC. This chain uses TRBV6-2 or TRBV6-3 with TRBJ2-1, with D possibly being TRBD2 (6 bases). With 5 bases removed from V and 3 bases from J, the gap between germline ends came to 14 bases. CDR1 is MNHEY, CDR2 SVGEGT, per germline. The CDR3 totals 15 residues.

The chain is built from TRBV19 and TRBJ2-3; D gene ambiguous. The CDR3 totals 15 residues. V was trimmed by 6 bases and J by 2 bases, leaving 15 bases between them. Germline lookup yields CDR1 LNHDA and CDR2 SQIVND (reference sequence). The CDR3 region is CASSPPWSHTDTQYF. The DNA of the CDR3 is TGTGCCAGTAGCCCCCCGTGGAGCCACACAGATACGCAGTATTTT.

The rearrangement uses TRBV4-2 and TRBJ2-7; D may be TRBD2 (6 bases). CDR3 length: 15 amino acids. The ends were cut back, 3 bases at V and 3 bases at J, with 15 bases in the middle. Germline V gene sequence: CDR1 LGHNA, CDR2 YNFKEQ. CDR3 bases: TGTGCCAGCAGCCAGGTCGGGACTGAAAACTACGAGCAGTACTTC. Residues: CASSQVGTENYEQYF.

The V and J genes are TRBV6-6 and TRBJ2-3; D remains ambiguous. Germline CDR1 is MNHNY and CDR2 is SVGAGI (reference sequence). This CDR3 has 14 amino acids. V was clipped by 2 bases and J by 0 bases, with 6 bases between them. CDR3 DNA: TGTGCCAGCAGTTACGGGCAGAGCACAGATACGCAGTATTTT. It codes for CASSYGQSTDTQYF.

The chain has TRBV9 and TRBJ2-4, with 10 bases matching TRBD2. Trimming cost V 3 bases and J 8 bases; bases outside gene matches: 8. The CDR3 covers 15 residues. Germline CDR1 and CDR2: SGDLS and YYNGEE. CDR3 sequence (DNA): TGTGCCAGCAGCGGGACAGCGGGAGGGCCGCACATTCAGTACTTC. Translation: CASSGTAGGPHIQYF.

The gene calls are TRBV28 and TRBJ1-3; TRBD1 agrees at 7 bases. CDR1 is MDHEN and CDR2 is SYDVKM in the germline V gene. The CDR3 loop spans 15 amino acids. J lost 1 base, V lost 5 bases, and 5 bases had no gene match. The CDR3 loop is CASSTGQPSGNTIYF. The CDR3 DNA is TGTGCCAGCAGTACGGGACAGCCTTCTGGAAACACCATATATTTT.

The chain is built from TRBV11-2 and TRBJ1-3; D unclear. CDR1 and CDR2 (germline): SGHAT, FQNNGV. CDR3 length: 18 amino acids. V was trimmed by 1 base and J by 1 base, leaving 17 bases between them. The CDR3 nucleotides are TGTGCCAGCAGCTTAGGGGCCTGGGCGGGAGGTTCTGGAAACACCATATATTTT. Protein: CASSLGAWAGGSGNTIYF.

The chain employs TRBV29-1 and TRBJ2-1; TRBD2 aligns across 8 bases. Germline V lookup: CDR1 SQVTM, CDR2 ANQGSEA. The CDR3 spans 14 residues. The junction had 8 bases not matched to a gene; V was cut back by 4 bases and J by 6 bases. The CDR3 is CSVGPSGRGNEQFF. CDR3 nucleotide sequence: TGCAGCGTTGGCCCCAGCGGGAGAGGCAATGAGCAGTTCTTC.

The chain joins TRBV5-8 to TRBJ2-1, with TRBD2 matching 10 bases. V shed 4 bases and J 7 bases; nucleotides not matched to a gene: 20. The CDR3 length is 19 residues. Germline CDR1 SGHTS, CDR2 YDEGEE. CDR3 in amino acids: CASSPRAGAASGSHNEQFF. The CDR3 DNA sequence: TGTGCCAGCAGCCCCCGGGCGGGGGCCGCTAGCGGGAGTCATAATGAGCAGTTCTTC.

V and J are TRBV5-4 and TRBJ1-2; 11 positions agree with TRBD1. In germline, CDR1 is SGHNT, CDR2 YYREEE (reference sequence). The CDR3 is made up of 15 amino acids. With V trimmed by 5 bases and J by 7 bases, 10 bases remained unmatched. CDR3 protein: CASSFPGQGGPGYTF. CDR3 DNA: TGTGCCAGCAGTTTTCCGGGACAGGGGGGCCCTGGCTACACCTTC.

V and J are TRBV11-2 and TRBJ1-2; TRBD1 aligns across 7 bases. CDR1 is SGHAT and CDR2 is FQNNGV in the germline V gene. The CDR3 contains 14 residues. V shed 5 bases and J 8 bases; nucleotides not matched to a gene: 11. For the CDR3, the DNA is TGTGCCAGCAGCGTGAATCCGGGGACAGTAGGCTACACCTTC. This translates into CASSVNPGTVGYTF. The variable domain in full, completed from reference TRBV11-2 and TRBJ1-2, reads EAGVAQSPRYKIIEKRQSVAFWCNPISGHATLYWYQQILGQGPKLLIQFQNNGVVDDSQLPKDRFSAERLKGVDSTLKIQPAKLEDSAVYLCASSVNPGTVGYTFGSGTRLTVV.

The chain couples TRBV18 to TRBJ1-1, with TRBD1 as a possible D gene (5 bases). The CDR3 has 14 residues. V was shortened by 3 bases and J by 1 base, with 9 bases between the two germline ends. Germline V gene lookup returns CDR1 KGHSH and CDR2 LQKENI. The CDR3 DNA reads as TGTGCCAGCTCACCGGCGGGGACGAACACTGAAGCTTTCTTT. Translation: CASSPAGTNTEAFF.

The chain combines TRBV9 with TRBJ2-3; D may be TRBD2 (5 bases). The germline V gene encodes CDR1 SGDLS and CDR2 YYNGEE. Trimming left V 1 base short and J 4 bases short, with 10 bases between. The CDR3 is made up of 14 amino acids. This chain's CDR3 is CASSVRSGPDTQYF. CDR3 nucleotides: TGTGCCAGCAGCGTACGCAGCGGACCAGATACGCAGTATTTT.

The genes are TRBV4-1 and TRBJ1-5, with 11 bases that match TRBD1. Germline V gives CDR1 MGHRA, CDR2 YSYEKL. The ends lost 4 bases at V and 4 bases at J; junction bases unmatched: 15. The CDR3 sequence is 19 residues long. For the CDR3, the DNA is TGCGCCAGCAGCCCTCGACTGGGACAGGGGGTATCTTGGAATCAGCCCCAGCATTTT. It is translated as CASSPRLGQGVSWNQPQHF.

This clone was picked up a small number of times. The gene calls are TRBV27 and TRBJ2-7; D gene ambiguous. Deletions cut 4 bases from V and 0 bases from J, with 7 bases between. The CDR3 is made up of 13 amino acids. Germline-derived CDR1 and CDR2 are MNHEY and SMNVEV (reference sequence). The CDR3 is CASSWASSYEQYF. DNA for the CDR3: TGTGCCAGCAGTTGGGCAAGCTCCTACGAGCAGTACTTC.

The chain carries TRBV6-5 and TRBJ2-1, with D possibly TRBD1 on 5 matching bases. V was cut by 9 bases and J by 0 bases, with 12 bases left in between. The CDR3 has 14 residues. Germline CDR1 and CDR2: MNHEY and SVGAGI. CDR3 coding DNA: TGTGCCAGTTGGGGCCAGATCTCCTACAATGAGCAGTTCTTC. This sequence encodes CASWGQISYNEQFF.

This clone has a single count. The rearrangement links TRBV7-2 to TRBJ1-5; tentatively, D is TRBD1 (5 bases). CDR3 length: 15 amino acids. CDR1 and CDR2 from the germline V gene are SGHTA and FQGNSA. The V and J ends lost 5 bases and 0 bases respectively, with 11 bases between them. CDR3 DNA: TGTGCCAGCAGCCTCGGACACCTTAGCAATCAGCCCCAGCATTTT. Translating it yields CASSLGHLSNQPQHF.